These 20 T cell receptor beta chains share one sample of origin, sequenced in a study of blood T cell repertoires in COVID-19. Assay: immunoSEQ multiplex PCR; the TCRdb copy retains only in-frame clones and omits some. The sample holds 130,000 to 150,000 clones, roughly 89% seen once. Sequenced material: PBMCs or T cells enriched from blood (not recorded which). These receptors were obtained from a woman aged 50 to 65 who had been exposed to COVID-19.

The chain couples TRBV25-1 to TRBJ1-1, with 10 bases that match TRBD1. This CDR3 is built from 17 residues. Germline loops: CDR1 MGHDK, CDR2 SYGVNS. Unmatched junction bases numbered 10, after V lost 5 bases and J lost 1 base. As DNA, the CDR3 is TGTGCCAGCAGTAGCCGGGACAGGGGTCCGCGGAACACTGAAGCTTTCTTT. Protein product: CASSSRDRGPRNTEAFF.

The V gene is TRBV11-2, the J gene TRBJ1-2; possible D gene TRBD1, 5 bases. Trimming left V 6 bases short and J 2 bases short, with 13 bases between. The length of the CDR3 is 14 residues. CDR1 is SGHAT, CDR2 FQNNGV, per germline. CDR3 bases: TGTGCCAGCAGTCCTACCGGGGGGAACTATGGCTACACCTTC. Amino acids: CASSPTGGNYGYTF.

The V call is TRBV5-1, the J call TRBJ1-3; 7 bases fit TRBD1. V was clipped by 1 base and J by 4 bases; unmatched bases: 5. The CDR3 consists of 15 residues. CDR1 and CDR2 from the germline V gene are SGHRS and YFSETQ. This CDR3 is CASSLSGTEGNTIYF. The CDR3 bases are TGCGCCAGCAGCTTGTCCGGGACAGAGGGAAACACCATATATTTT.

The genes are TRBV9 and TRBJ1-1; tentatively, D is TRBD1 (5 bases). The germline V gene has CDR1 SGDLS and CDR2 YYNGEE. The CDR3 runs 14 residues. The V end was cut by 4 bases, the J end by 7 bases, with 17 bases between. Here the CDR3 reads CASSPEGALSEAFF. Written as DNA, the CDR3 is TGTGCCAGCAGCCCAGAAGGGGCGTTAAGTGAAGCTTTCTTT.

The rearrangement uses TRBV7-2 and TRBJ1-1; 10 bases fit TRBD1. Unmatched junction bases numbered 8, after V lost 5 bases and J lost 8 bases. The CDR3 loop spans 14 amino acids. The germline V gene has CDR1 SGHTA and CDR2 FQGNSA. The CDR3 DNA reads TGTGCCAGCAGCCATTTTAGGACAGGGGGGGAAGCTTTCTTT. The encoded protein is CASSHFRTGGEAFF.

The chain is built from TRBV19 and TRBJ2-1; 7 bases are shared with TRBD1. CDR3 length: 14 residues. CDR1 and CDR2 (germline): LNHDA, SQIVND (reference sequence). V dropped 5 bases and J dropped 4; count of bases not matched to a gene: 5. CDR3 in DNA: TGTGCCAGTAGTCTCTGGACAGGTTACAATGAGCAGTTCTTC. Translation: CASSLWTGYNEQFF.

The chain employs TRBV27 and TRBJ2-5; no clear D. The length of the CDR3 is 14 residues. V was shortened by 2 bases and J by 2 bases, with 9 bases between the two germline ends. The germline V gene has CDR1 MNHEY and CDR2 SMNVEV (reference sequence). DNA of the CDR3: TGTGCCAGCAGTTTAAGTGGCAGGCAAGAGACCCAGTACTTC. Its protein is CASSLSGRQETQYF.

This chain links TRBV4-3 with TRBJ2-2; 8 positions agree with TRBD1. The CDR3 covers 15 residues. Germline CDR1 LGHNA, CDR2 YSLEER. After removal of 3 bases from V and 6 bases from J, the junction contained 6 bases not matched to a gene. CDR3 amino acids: CASSHSTGAPGELFF. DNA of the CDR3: TGCGCCAGCAGCCATTCGACAGGGGCCCCCGGGGAGCTGTTTTTT.

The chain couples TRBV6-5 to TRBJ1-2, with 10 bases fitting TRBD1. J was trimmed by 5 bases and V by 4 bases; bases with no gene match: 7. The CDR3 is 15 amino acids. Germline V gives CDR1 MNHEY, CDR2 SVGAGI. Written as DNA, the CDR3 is TGTGCCAGCAGTTCGACCTGGACAGGGGGTTATGGCTACACCTTC. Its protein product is CASSSTWTGGYGYTF.

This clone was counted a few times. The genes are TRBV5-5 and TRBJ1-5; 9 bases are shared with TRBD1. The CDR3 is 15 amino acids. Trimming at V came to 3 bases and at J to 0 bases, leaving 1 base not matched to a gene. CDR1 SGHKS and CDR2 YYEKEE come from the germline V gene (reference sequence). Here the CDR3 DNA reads TGTGCCAGCAGCTCGGACAGGGGTAGCAATCAGCCCCAGCATTTT. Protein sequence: CASSSDRGSNQPQHF.

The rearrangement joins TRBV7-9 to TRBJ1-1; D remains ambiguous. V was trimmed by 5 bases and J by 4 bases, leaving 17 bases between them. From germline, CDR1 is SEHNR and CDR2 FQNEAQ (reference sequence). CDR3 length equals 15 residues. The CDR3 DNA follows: TGTGCCAGCAGCCCGCAGGTCCCATTTGGCACTGAAGCTTTCTTT. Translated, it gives CASSPQVPFGTEAFF.

The CDR3 DNA reads TGTGCCAGCAGTGATGATCCGACAGCCCCTGGGGCCAACGTCCTGACTTTC. This codes for CASSDDPTAPGANVLTF. The genes are TRBV6-1 and TRBJ2-6, with D perhaps matching TRBD1 (5 bases). The CDR3 is made up of 17 amino acids. Trimming shortened V by 3 bases and J by 2 bases, and 14 bases separated the two germline ends. Germline V gene lookup returns CDR1 MNHNS and CDR2 SASEGT.

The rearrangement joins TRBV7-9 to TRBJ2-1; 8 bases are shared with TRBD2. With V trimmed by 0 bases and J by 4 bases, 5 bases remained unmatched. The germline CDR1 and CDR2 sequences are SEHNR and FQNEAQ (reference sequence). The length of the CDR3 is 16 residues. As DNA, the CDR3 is TGTGCCAGCAGCTTAGCTACTAGCGGAGGTTACAATGAGCAGTTCTTC. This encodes CASSLATSGGYNEQFF.

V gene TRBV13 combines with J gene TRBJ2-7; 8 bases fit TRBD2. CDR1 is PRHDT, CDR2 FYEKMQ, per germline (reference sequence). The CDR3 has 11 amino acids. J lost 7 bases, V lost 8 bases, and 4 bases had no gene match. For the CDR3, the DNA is TGTGCCAGCTCCGTAGCGGGAGAGCAGTACTTC. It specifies CASSVAGEQYF. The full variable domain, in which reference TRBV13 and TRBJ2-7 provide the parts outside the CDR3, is AAGVIQSPRHLIKEKRETATLKCYPIPRHDTVYWYQQGPGQDPQFLISFYEKMQSDKGSIPDRFSAQQFSDYHSELNMSSLELGDSALYFCASSVAGEQYFGPGTRLTVT.

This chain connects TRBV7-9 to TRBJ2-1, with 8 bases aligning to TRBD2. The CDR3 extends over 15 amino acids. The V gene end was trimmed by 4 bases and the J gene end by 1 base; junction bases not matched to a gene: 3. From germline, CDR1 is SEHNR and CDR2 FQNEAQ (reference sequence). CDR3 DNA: TGTGCCAGCAGCTCAAGCGGGAGATCCTACAATGAGCAGTTCTTC. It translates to CASSSSGRSYNEQFF.

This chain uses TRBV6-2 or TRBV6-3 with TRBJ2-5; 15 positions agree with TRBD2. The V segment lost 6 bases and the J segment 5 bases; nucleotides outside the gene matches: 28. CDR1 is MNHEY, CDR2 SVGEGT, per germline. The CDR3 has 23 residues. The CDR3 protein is CASSLRQGFRTSGRVPSAETQYF. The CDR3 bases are TGTGCCAGCAGCCTAAGACAGGGTTTTAGGACTAGCGGGAGGGTGCCAAGTGCCGAGACCCAGTACTTC.

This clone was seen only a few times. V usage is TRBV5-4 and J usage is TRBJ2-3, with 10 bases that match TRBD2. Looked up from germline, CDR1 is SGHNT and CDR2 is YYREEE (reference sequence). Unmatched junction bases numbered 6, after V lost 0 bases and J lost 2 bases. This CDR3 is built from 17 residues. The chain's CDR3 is CASSLESSGSHTDTQYF. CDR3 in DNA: TGTGCCAGCAGCTTGGAGTCTAGCGGGAGCCACACAGATACGCAGTATTTT.

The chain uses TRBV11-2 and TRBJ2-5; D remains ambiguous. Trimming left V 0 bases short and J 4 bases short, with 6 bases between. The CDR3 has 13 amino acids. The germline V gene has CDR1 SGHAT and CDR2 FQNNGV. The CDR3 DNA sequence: TGTGCCAGCAGCTTAGAGTTGAGAGAGACCCAGTACTTC. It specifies CASSLELRETQYF.

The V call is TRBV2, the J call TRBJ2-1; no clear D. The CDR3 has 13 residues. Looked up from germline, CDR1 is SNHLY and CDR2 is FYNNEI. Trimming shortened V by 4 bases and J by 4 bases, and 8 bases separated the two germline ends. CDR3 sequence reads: CASSAGSYNEQFF. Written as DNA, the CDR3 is TGTGCCAGCAGTGCAGGCAGTTACAATGAGCAGTTCTTC. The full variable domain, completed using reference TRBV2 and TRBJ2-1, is EPEVTQTPSHQVTQMGQEVILRCVPISNHLYFYWYRQILGQKVEFLVSFYNNEISEKSEIFDDQFSVERPDGSNFTLKIRSTKLEDSAMYFCASSAGSYNEQFFGPGTRLTVL.

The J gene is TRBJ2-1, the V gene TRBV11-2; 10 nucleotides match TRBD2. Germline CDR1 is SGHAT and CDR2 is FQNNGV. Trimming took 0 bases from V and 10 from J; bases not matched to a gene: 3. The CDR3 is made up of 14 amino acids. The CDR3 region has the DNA TGTGCCAGCAGCTTAGATATACTAGCGGGAGAGCAGTTCTTC. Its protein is CASSLDILAGEQFF.